The clone carrying this T cell receptor beta chain occurred once. This CDR3 is built from 17 residues. The V gene's germline CDR1 is SGHRS and CDR2 YFSETQ. V shed 3 bases and J 5 bases; nucleotides not matched to a gene: 4. The data were produced by immunoSEQ multiplex PCR, yet TCRdb's version contains in-frame clones alone and is incomplete. The table lists 300,000 to 400,000 clones, about nine tenths of them singletons. The sample is drawn from a study of blood T cell repertoires in COVID-19. The TCR comes from an older woman with COVID-19, enrolled during active disease. V and J are TRBV5-1 and TRBJ2-2; 16 bases fit TRBD2. Material: peripheral blood. The CDR3 bases are TGCGCCAGCAGCTCCGGGACTAGCGGGGGGGCGACCGGGGAGCTGTTTTTT. This encodes CASSSGTSGGATGELFF.